This T cell receptor beta chain comes out of a study of identical twins. One entry per CDR3 protein, called by TCRdb with MiXCR from the 5' RACE reads. The table has under 900,000 distinct CDR3 sequences, around a sixth seen once. This same sample was also part of a study on T cells expressing NK-cell markers. That report adds: The CD3+CD56-NKG2C+ fraction of several donors was also led by these clonotypes.

The sample was PBMCs. The receptor was derived from a woman younger than 30 in good health.

The CDR3 sequence is CASSPTGNTQYF. The CDR3 coding sequence is TGCGCCAGCAGTCCGACAGGGAATACGCAGTATTTT. The J gene is TRBJ2-3, the V gene TRBV10-1, with 7 positions matching TRBD1. Per germline, CDR1 WNHNN and CDR2 SYGVQD (reference sequence). J gave up 7 bases and V 5 bases, and 3 bases lay outside the gene matches. The CDR3 contains 12 residues.